A single sample is the source of the 5 T cell receptor beta chains below, sequenced in a study of persistence of HIV-infected CD4 T cells. Anti-CD3/anti-CD28 beads served as a nonspecific positive control stimulus. Sorting of responding CD4+ T cells relied on upregulated CD40 ligand together with CD69. What these receptors recognize is not known. The libraries were made with immunoSEQ version 4 in survey mode. TCRdb keeps only in-frame clones here, not all; method: immunoSEQ multiplex PCR. The sample has about 40,000 clones, 87% seen once. This material consisted of CD4+ T cells sorted from PBMCs after approximately 19-hour stimulation, taken from a patient who received antiretroviral therapy. These TCRs come from an adult man with HIV who was CMV-seropositive.

The chain has TRBV9 and TRBJ2-3, with a tentative D call TRBD2 (5 bases). Trimming pared 2 bases from V and 6 bases from J, leaving 10 bases between. CDR1 and CDR2 from the germline V gene are SGDLS and YYNGEE. The CDR3 consists of 13 residues. CDR3 amino acids: CASSVSTGDTQYF. In nucleotides, the CDR3 is TGTGCCAGCAGCGTTTCGACGGGGGATACGCAGTATTTT.

This chain links TRBV2 with TRBJ1-2; 7 nucleotides line up with TRBD1. Per the germline V gene, CDR1 is SNHLY and CDR2 is FYNNEI. The CDR3 is made up of 15 amino acids. V gave up 2 bases and J gave up 3 bases; unmatched junction bases: 6. Written as DNA, the CDR3 is TGTGCCAGCAGTGAACCCATAGGGGGCTACTATGGCTACACCTTC. This gives the protein CASSEPIGGYYGYTF. The full variable domain, with the rest looked up from reference TRBV2 and TRBJ1-2, is EPEVTQTPSHQVTQMGQEVILRCVPISNHLYFYWYRQILGQKVEFLVSFYNNEISEKSEIFDDQFSVERPDGSNFTLKIRSTKLEDSAMYFCASSEPIGGYYGYTFGSGTRLTVV.

The sample holds a few counts of this clone. The V gene is TRBV5-6, the J gene TRBJ1-5, with no clear D. Germline loops: CDR1 SGHDT, CDR2 YYEEEE. The CDR3 length is 14 residues. Trimming took off 4 bases at V and 0 bases at J, with 8 bases between the two ends. The CDR3 nucleotides are TGTGCCAGCAGCCTTGCGGTTAGCAATCAGCCCCAGCATTTT. This translates into CASSLAVSNQPQHF.

This clone was counted between two and nine times. This chain links TRBV18 with TRBJ1-1; possibly TRBD1 for D (5 bases). The V gene's germline CDR1 is KGHSH and CDR2 LQKENI. The CDR3 is 16 amino acids. V dropped 0 bases and J dropped 1 base, with 12 bases sitting between them. The CDR3 reads CASSPPSGRTNTEAFF. Written as DNA, the CDR3 is TGTGCCAGCTCACCACCTTCGGGACGGACGAACACTGAAGCTTTCTTT.

This clone has just a few counts. The CDR3 region is CASSSTGYNSPLHF. In DNA form, the CDR3 reads TGTGCCAGCAGCTCGACTGGGTATAATTCACCCCTCCACTTT. The gene calls are TRBV7-9 and TRBJ1-6; D not resolved. The length of the CDR3 is 14 residues. Germline-derived CDR1 and CDR2 are SEHNR and FQNEAQ (reference sequence). Trimming removed 4 bases at V and 4 bases at J, with 8 bases between.